Below are 19 T cell receptor beta chains sequenced from a single sample in a study of T-cell memory formation after mild COVID-19. MiXCR, run by TCRdb on the 5' RACE reads, gives a single entry per CDR3 protein. The table has over 70,000 distinct CDR3 sequences, around 13% seen once. Material for sequencing was PBMCs or a T cell subset sorted from them (not recorded which). Every receptor here comes from an adult woman who had mild COVID-19 (a few samples of this study predate the infection). Cell type and time point are not known.

This clonotype has a handful of counts. The chain uses TRBV14 and TRBJ2-7, with D tentatively TRBD1 or TRBD2 (5 bases each). This CDR3 comprises 16 residues. The V gene's germline CDR1 is SGHDN and CDR2 FVKESK. Trimming cost V 6 bases and J 1 base, with 19 bases left between them. The CDR3 reads CASSPLEWGKSYEQYF. DNA for the CDR3: TGTGCCAGCAGTCCTCTGGAGTGGGGGAAATCCTACGAGCAGTACTTC.

This clonotype was counted only a few times. The rearrangement joins TRBV20-1 to TRBJ1-5; a weak D match, TRBD1 (6 bases). V was shortened by 5 bases and J by 6 bases, with 23 bases between the two germline ends. This CDR3 has 16 residues. In germline, CDR1 is DFQATT, CDR2 SNEGSKA (reference sequence). This CDR3 reads CSASLYQQGGGQPQHF. The CDR3 nucleotides are TGCAGTGCTTCCCTCTACCAACAGGGAGGAGGTCAGCCCCAGCATTTT.

Regarding this clonotype: Mismatch with germline at one junction end may stem from a read error. The J gene is TRBJ2-5, the V gene TRBV7-7; 9 bases fit TRBD2. The germline gives CDR1 SSHAT, CDR2 FNYEAQ (reference sequence). CDR3 length equals 14 residues. CDR3 nucleotides: TGTGCCAGCAGCCTGGGGACTAGCCAAGGGACCCAGTACTTC. This codes for CASSLGTSQGTQYF. Together with reference TRBV7-7 and TRBJ2-5, the CDR3 gives the full variable domain: GAGVSQSPRYKVTKRGQDVTLRCDPISSHATLYWYQQALGQGPEFLTYFNYEAQPDKSGLPSDRFSAERPEGSISTLTIQRTEQRDSAMYRCASSLGTSQGTQYFGPGTRLLVL.

The chain has TRBV21-1 and TRBJ2-7; the table's TRBD2 call for D was not verified on the DNA. TRBV21-1 is a documented pseudogene. The length of the CDR3 is 13 residues. In DNA, the CDR3 is TGTGCCACCCGGCTCAGTCAGACCTACGAGCAGTACTTC. Its protein product is CATRLSQTYEQYF.

Of note for this clonotype: As the CDR3 is not closed by the conserved phenylalanine or tryptophan, this likely results from a read error. The DNA is left out, because the CDR3 cannot be placed on it with certainty; the CDR3 is given as TCRdb lists it. The chain recombines TRBV23-1 with TRBJ2-5; no check of the table's D call, TRBD2, against the DNA was made. TRBV23-1 is sorted into the ORF group, with uncertain function. Counting both end residues, the CDR3 totals 9 amino acids. CDR3 residues: CASSQRSLP.

This clonotype was detected only a few times. The chain couples TRBV5-1 to TRBJ2-1; 12 nucleotides match TRBD2. Trimming cost V 3 bases and J 4 bases; bases outside gene matches: 2. CDR1 is SGHRS, CDR2 YFSETQ, per germline. The CDR3 sequence is 15 residues long. CDR3 DNA: TGCGCCAGCAGCTGGACTAGCGGGGTTTACAATGAGCAGTTCTTC. Amino acid sequence: CASSWTSGVYNEQFF.

V usage is TRBV4-3 and J usage is TRBJ2-1, with unresolved D. The V and J ends lost 0 bases and 0 bases respectively, with 9 bases between them. The CDR3 covers 16 residues. In germline, CDR1 is LGHNA, CDR2 YSLEER. The CDR3 region is CASSQEGVSSYNEQFF. The CDR3, as DNA: TGCGCCAGCAGCCAAGAAGGCGTTAGCTCCTACAATGAGCAGTTCTTC.

The gene calls are TRBV9 and TRBJ2-5; maybe TRBD2 (5 bases). Germline loops: CDR1 SGDLS, CDR2 YYNGEE. Trimming cost V 2 bases and J 5 bases, with 16 bases left between them. The CDR3 sequence is 15 residues long. The CDR3 DNA is TGTGCCAGCAGCGTCGAGGGAGTGGGATGGGAGACCCAGTACTTC. Encoded protein: CASSVEGVGWETQYF.

The chain couples TRBV11-2 to TRBJ2-1, with 9 bases lining up with TRBD2. CDR1 is SGHAT, CDR2 FQNNGV, per germline. The CDR3 has 19 residues. With 5 bases clipped from V and 3 bases from J, the junction kept 17 bases outside the gene matches. The chain's CDR3 is CASSEAALAERGVYNEQFF. The DNA for the CDR3 is TGTGCCAGCAGCGAAGCCGCCCTTGCCGAGCGGGGGGTCTACAATGAGCAGTTCTTC.

This clonotype was seen a handful of times. The chain uses TRBV5-5 and TRBJ2-3; maybe TRBD1 (6 bases). The CDR3 is made up of 14 amino acids. CDR1 is SGHKS and CDR2 is YYEKEE in the germline V gene (reference sequence). With 4 bases removed from V and 2 bases from J, the gap between germline ends came to 11 bases. Here the CDR3 DNA reads TGTGCCAGCAGCACCGGGACATTCACAGATACGCAGTATTTT. Residues: CASSTGTFTDTQYF.

J is TRBJ1-5 and V is TRBV12-3 or TRBV12-4; D ambiguous. This CDR3 has 13 amino acids. V was clipped by 3 bases and J by 6 bases, with 9 bases between them. The CDR3 protein is CASSLALSQPQHF. The CDR3 coding sequence is TGTGCCAGCAGTTTGGCCCTGTCTCAGCCCCAGCATTTT.

The V and J genes are TRBV30 and TRBJ2-3; tentative D call: TRBD2 (6 bases). The CDR3 has 16 amino acids. Germline V gene lookup returns CDR1 GTSNPN and CDR2 SVGIG (reference sequence). V lost 4 bases to trimming and J lost 4 bases, with 21 bases between them. CDR3 protein: CAWIPPPAGPADTQYF. The CDR3 nucleotides are TGTGCCTGGATCCCCCCACCGGCGGGACCAGCAGATACGCAGTATTTT.

The table lists this clonotype with a few counts. The chain carries TRBV20-1 and TRBJ2-7; D gene uncertain. Germline loops: CDR1 DFQATT, CDR2 SNEGSKA (reference sequence). The V end lost 8 bases, the J end lost 2 bases, and 19 bases lay between the germline ends. CDR3 size: 14 residues. The CDR3 reads CSPREAPQAYEQYF. The CDR3 DNA sequence: TGCAGTCCGAGAGAGGCGCCCCAGGCCTACGAGCAGTACTTC.

V usage is TRBV23-1 and J usage is TRBJ2-3; D is unclear. TRBV23-1 is flagged as an ORF with uncertain function. Trimming left V 4 bases short and J 5 bases short, with 13 bases between. The CDR3 covers 14 residues. This CDR3 is CASSLSRRRDTQYF. The CDR3 DNA reads TGCGCCAGCAGTCTGTCCAGGAGACGAGATACGCAGTATTTT.

This clonotype has a handful of counts. The rearrangement links TRBV7-9 to TRBJ2-7, with D perhaps matching TRBD2 (6 bases). Per germline, CDR1 SEHNR and CDR2 FQNEAQ (reference sequence). CDR3 length: 15 residues. V was clipped by 1 base and J by 3 bases, with 13 bases between them. Here the CDR3 reads CASSLGVGLLYEQYF. As DNA, the CDR3 is TGTGCCAGCAGCTTAGGCGTGGGACTTCTCTACGAGCAGTACTTC.

The chain carries TRBV28 and TRBJ2-7; no reliable D call. Trimming took off 7 bases at V and 5 bases at J, with 9 bases between the two ends. Looked up from germline, CDR1 is MDHEN and CDR2 is SYDVKM. There are 11 residues in the CDR3. This chain's CDR3 is CASILGDEQYF. The CDR3, as DNA: TGTGCCAGCATATTGGGTGACGAGCAGTACTTC.

The J gene is TRBJ2-5, the V gene TRBV24-1; no clear D. The CDR3 consists of 12 residues. V gave up 4 bases and J gave up 5 bases, with 7 bases separating them. CDR1 and CDR2 from the germline V gene are KGHDR and SFDVKD. The DNA for the CDR3 is TGTGCCACCAGTGACCCCAAGGAGACCCAGTACTTC. This translates into CATSDPKETQYF.

The chain is built from TRBV7-9 and TRBJ2-2; the D is unclear. The CDR3 sequence is 15 residues long. The germline V and J ends were trimmed by 9 bases and 4 bases, with 18 bases remaining between them. Germline lookup yields CDR1 SEHNR and CDR2 FQNEAQ (reference sequence). Here the CDR3 DNA reads TGTGCCAGAAGCGTCTTAACAGAAACCACCGGGGAGCTGTTTTTT. It codes for CARSVLTETTGELFF.

DNA for the CDR3: TGTGCCAGCACCATGACAGGGGAGGAGACCCAGTACTTC. This sequence encodes CASTMTGEETQYF. The chain couples TRBV11-2 to TRBJ2-5; 8 nucleotides agree with TRBD1. The CDR3 loop spans 13 amino acids. With V trimmed by 7 bases and J by 5 bases, 6 bases remained unmatched. The germline V gene has CDR1 SGHAT and CDR2 FQNNGV.